The 13 T cell receptor beta chains below come from one sample, sequenced in a study of blood T cell repertoires in COVID-19 (dated by TCRdb to 2018 to 2021). The library relied on the immunoSEQ multiplex PCR assay. TCRdb re-hosts the immuneACCESS table, in-frame sequences only. Its copies lack some clones; in the studies checked, an unresolved V gene accounts for under half of them, and the cause for the rest is not known. The sample records around 41,000 clones, roughly 91% of which are singletons. About 4.8% of the sample belongs to the ten largest clones. Sequencing was carried out using peripheral blood. The source of these receptors is a human donor in a cohort sampled during active COVID-19.

V and J are TRBV6-2 or TRBV6-3 and TRBJ2-1; D is ambiguous. The CDR3 is 19 amino acids. The germline V and J ends were trimmed by 0 bases and 0 bases, with 18 bases remaining between them. Looked up from germline, CDR1 is MNHEY and CDR2 is SVGEGT. CDR3 bases: TGTGCCAGCAGTTACTCGATTTCCCCGGCAGGCGCCTCCTACAATGAGCAGTTCTTC. This sequence encodes CASSYSISPAGASYNEQFF.

The chain employs TRBV5-1 and TRBJ2-4; 10 bases map to TRBD2. V shed 4 bases, J shed 8 bases, and the junction held 15 bases outside the gene matches. CDR1 SGHRS and CDR2 YFSETQ come from the germline V gene. The CDR3 covers 17 residues. CDR3 protein: CASSPGGAGGQRDIQYF. CDR3 nucleotides: TGCGCCAGCAGCCCCGGGGGAGCGGGAGGGCAAAGGGACATTCAGTACTTC.

The chain employs TRBV28 and TRBJ2-7; D uncertain. There are 14 residues in the CDR3. Germline V gives CDR1 MDHEN, CDR2 SYDVKM. V dropped 2 bases and J dropped 3 bases, with 11 bases sitting between them. The CDR3 DNA sequence: TGTGCCAGCAGTTTAAGTCTAGTTATCTACGAGCAGTACTTC. This gives the protein CASSLSLVIYEQYF.

This chain joins TRBV3-1 (or the pseudogene TRBV3-2) and TRBJ2-1; 9 bases line up with TRBD2. The V gene's germline CDR1 is LGHDT and CDR2 YNNKEL (reference sequence). This CDR3 region has 15 residues. V was pared by 3 bases and J by 2 bases, with 2 bases of the junction left unmatched. The CDR3 region is CASSQGLATYNEQFF. In DNA form, the CDR3 reads TGTGCCAGCAGCCAGGGACTAGCAACCTACAATGAGCAGTTCTTC.

The chain recombines TRBV29-1 with TRBJ2-3; TRBD2 matches at 9 bases. V was clipped by 8 bases and J by 0 bases; unmatched bases: 6. The CDR3 runs to 14 residues. CDR1 SQVTM and CDR2 ANQGSEA come from the germline V gene. The CDR3 region is CSIGLALSTDTQYF. The CDR3 nucleotides are TGCAGCATCGGACTAGCGCTAAGCACAGATACGCAGTATTTT.

The chain carries TRBV10-3 and TRBJ1-5; D remains unclear. With 0 bases removed from V and 6 bases from J, the gap between germline ends came to 15 bases. The length of the CDR3 is 16 residues. Germline V lookup: CDR1 ENHRY, CDR2 SYGVKD. The CDR3 sequence is CAISESRVEASQPQHF. The CDR3 region has the DNA TGTGCCATCAGTGAGTCGAGGGTGGAAGCCAGTCAGCCCCAGCATTTT.

The chain recombines TRBV11-2 with TRBJ1-6; D is uncertain. The CDR3 is made up of 13 amino acids. Trimming stripped 2 bases from V and 4 bases from J, with 3 bases between. Germline CDR1 and CDR2: SGHAT and FQNNGV. The chain's CDR3 is CASSLPYNSPLHF. The CDR3 coding sequence is TGTGCCAGCAGCTTACCTTATAATTCACCCCTCCACTTT.

Only one count was recorded for this clone. The genes are TRBV9 and TRBJ2-7; TRBD1 aligns across 10 bases. The CDR3 contains 14 residues. J lost 5 bases, V lost 3 bases, and 5 bases had no gene match. Germline CDR1 SGDLS, CDR2 YYNGEE. CDR3 nucleotides: TGTGCCAGCAGCGGCATGACAGGGGGCGACGAGCAGTACTTC. Residues: CASSGMTGGDEQYF.

The V call is TRBV28, the J call TRBJ1-1, with 9 bases matching TRBD1. CDR3 length equals 14 residues. Germline CDR1 MDHEN, CDR2 SYDVKM. With V trimmed by 6 bases and J by 6 bases, 8 bases remained unmatched. The CDR3 spells CASRPGQGISEAFF. The CDR3, as DNA: TGTGCCAGCAGACCGGGACAGGGAATCTCTGAAGCTTTCTTT.

In DNA, the CDR3 is TGTGCCAGCAGGACCCCCCTAGCGGGAGCCTACGAGCAGTACTTC. Encoded protein: CASRTPLAGAYEQYF. This chain connects TRBV28 to TRBJ2-7; TRBD2 agrees at 10 bases. The ends lost 6 bases at V and 2 bases at J; junction bases unmatched: 7. This CDR3 spans 15 amino acids. CDR1 is MDHEN and CDR2 is SYDVKM in the germline V gene. Using reference TRBV28 and TRBJ2-7 for the parts outside the CDR3, the full variable domain is DVKVTQSSRYLVKRTGEKVFLECVQDMDHENMFWYRQDPGLGLRLIYFSYDVKMKEKGDIPEGYSVSREKKERFSLILESASTNQTSMYLCASRTPLAGAYEQYFGPGTRLTVT.

The rearrangement joins TRBV9 to TRBJ2-1; D gene unclear. CDR1 is SGDLS and CDR2 is YYNGEE in the germline V gene. This CDR3 is 12 amino acids long. Trimming pared 6 bases from V and 8 bases from J, leaving 12 bases between. The CDR3 spells CASTPNGYEQFF. CDR3 coding DNA: TGTGCCAGCACCCCCAACGGTTATGAGCAGTTCTTC.

The gene calls are TRBV28 and TRBJ1-6; TRBD1 matches 8 bases. Trimming took 5 bases from V and 9 from J; bases not matched to a gene: 18. The CDR3 sequence is 18 residues long. CDR1 and CDR2 from the germline V gene are MDHEN and SYDVKM. The CDR3 protein is CASSTGQGGVQQASPLHF. In DNA, the CDR3 is TGTGCCAGCAGTACAGGACAGGGTGGGGTCCAACAAGCTTCACCCCTCCACTTT.

The CDR3 region has the DNA TGTGCCAGCAGTTCAACACTGAACAGGAACACTGAAGCTTTCTTT. This codes for CASSSTLNRNTEAFF. The chain combines TRBV6-5 with TRBJ1-1, with unresolved D. This CDR3 comprises 15 residues. Germline assignment: CDR1 MNHEY and CDR2 SVGAGI. V lost 4 bases and J lost 1, with 13 bases in between.